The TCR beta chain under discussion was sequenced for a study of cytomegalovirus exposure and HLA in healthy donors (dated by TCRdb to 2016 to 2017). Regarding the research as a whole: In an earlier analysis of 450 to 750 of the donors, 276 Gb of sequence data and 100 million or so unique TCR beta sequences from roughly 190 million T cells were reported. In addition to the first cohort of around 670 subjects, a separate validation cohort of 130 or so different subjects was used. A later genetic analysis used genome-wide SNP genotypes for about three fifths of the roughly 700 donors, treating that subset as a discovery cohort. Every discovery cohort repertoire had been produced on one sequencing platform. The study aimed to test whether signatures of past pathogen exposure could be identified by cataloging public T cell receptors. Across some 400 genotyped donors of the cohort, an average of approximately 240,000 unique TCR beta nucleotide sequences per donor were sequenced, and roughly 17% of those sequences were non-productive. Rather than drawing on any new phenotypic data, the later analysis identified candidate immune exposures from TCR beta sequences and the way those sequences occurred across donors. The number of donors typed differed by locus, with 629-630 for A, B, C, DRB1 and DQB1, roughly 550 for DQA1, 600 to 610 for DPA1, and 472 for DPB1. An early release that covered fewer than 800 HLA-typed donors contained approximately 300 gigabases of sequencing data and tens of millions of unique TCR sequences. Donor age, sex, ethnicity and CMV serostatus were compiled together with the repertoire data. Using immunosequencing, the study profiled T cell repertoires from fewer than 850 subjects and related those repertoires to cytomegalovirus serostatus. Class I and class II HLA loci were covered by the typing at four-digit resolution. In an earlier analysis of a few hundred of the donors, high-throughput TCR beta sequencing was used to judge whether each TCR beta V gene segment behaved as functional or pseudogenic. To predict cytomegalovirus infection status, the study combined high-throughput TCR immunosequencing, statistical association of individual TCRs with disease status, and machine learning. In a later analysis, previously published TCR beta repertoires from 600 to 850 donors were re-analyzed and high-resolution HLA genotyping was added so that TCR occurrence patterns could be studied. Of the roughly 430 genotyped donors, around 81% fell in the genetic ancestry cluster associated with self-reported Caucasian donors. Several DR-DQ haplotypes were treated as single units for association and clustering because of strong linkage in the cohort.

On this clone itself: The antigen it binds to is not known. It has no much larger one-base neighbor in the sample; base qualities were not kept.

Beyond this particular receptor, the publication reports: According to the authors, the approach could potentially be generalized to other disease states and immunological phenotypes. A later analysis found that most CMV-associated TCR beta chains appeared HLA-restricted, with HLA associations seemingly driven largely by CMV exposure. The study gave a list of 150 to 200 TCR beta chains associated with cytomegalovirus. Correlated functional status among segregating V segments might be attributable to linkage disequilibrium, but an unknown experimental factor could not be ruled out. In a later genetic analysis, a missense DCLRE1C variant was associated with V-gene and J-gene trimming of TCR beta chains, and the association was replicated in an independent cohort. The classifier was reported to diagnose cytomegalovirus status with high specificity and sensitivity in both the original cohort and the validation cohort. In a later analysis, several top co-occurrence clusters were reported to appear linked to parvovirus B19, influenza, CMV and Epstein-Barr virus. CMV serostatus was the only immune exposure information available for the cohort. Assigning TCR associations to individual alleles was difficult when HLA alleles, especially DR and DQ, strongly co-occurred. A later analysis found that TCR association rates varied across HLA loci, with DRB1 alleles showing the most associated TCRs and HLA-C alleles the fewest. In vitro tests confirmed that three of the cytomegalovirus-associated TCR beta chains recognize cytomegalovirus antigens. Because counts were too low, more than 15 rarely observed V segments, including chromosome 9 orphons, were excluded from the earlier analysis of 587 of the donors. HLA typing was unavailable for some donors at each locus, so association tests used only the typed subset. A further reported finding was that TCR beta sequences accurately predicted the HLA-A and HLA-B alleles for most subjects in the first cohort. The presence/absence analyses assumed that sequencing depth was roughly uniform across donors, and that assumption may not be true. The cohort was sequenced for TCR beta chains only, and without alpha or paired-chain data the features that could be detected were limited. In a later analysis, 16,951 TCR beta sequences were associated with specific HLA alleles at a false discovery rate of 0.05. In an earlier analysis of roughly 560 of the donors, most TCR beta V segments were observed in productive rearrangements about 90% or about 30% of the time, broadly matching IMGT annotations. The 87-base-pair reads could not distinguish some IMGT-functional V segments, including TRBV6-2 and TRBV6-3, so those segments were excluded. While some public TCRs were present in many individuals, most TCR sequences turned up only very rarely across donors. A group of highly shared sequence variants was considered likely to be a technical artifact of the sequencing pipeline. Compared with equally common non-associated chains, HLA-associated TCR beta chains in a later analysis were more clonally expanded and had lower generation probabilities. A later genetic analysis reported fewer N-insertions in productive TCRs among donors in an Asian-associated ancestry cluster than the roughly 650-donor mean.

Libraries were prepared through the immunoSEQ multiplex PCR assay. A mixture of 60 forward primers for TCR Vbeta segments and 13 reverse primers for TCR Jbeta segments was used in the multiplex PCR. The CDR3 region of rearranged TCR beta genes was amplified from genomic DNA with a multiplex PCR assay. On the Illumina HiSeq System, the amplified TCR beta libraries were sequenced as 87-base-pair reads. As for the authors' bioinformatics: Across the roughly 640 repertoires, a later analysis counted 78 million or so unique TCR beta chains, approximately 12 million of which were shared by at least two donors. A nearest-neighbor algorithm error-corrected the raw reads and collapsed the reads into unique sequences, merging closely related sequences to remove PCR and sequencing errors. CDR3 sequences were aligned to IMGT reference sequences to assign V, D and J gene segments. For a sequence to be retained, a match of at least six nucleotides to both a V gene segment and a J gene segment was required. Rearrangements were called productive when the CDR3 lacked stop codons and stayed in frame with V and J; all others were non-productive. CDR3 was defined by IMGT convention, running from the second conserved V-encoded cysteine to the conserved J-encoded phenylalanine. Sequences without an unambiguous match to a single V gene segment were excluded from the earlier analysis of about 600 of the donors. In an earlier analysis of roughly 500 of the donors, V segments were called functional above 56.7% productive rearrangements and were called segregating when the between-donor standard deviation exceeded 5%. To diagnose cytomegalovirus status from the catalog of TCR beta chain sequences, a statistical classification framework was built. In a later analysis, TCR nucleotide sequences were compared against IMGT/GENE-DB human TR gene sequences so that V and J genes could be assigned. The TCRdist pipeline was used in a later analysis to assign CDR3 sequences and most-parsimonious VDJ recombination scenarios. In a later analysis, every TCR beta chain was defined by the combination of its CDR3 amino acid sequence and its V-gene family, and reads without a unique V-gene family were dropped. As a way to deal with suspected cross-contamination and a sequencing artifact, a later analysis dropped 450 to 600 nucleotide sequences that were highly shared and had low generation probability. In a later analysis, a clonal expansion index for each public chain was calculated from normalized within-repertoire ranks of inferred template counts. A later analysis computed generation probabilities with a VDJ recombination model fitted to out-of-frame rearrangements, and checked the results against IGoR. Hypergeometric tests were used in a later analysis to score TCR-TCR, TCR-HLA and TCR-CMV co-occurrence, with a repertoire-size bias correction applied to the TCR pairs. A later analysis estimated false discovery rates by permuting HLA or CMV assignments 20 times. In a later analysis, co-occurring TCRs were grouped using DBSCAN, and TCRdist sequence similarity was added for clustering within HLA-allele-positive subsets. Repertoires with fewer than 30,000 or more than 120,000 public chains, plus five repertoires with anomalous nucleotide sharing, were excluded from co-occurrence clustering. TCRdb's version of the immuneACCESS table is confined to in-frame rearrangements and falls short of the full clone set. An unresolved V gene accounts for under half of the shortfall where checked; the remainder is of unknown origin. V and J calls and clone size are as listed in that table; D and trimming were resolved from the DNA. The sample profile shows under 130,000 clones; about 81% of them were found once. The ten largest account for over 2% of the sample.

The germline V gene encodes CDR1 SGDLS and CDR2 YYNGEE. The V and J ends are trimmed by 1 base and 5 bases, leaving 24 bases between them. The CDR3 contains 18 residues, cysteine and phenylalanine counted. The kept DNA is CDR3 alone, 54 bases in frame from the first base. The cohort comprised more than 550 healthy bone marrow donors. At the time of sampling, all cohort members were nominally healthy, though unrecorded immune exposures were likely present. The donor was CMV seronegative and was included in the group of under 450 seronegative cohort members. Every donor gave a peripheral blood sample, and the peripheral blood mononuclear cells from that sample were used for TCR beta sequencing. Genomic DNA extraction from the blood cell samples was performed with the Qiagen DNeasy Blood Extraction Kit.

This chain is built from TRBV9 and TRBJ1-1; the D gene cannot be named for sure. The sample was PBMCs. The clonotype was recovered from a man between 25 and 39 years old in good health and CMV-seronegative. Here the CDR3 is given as CASSVSGGRQINGTEAFF. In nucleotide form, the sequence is TGTGCCAGCAGCGTATCAGGCGGGCGGCAGATAAACGGGACTGAAGCTTTCTTT.